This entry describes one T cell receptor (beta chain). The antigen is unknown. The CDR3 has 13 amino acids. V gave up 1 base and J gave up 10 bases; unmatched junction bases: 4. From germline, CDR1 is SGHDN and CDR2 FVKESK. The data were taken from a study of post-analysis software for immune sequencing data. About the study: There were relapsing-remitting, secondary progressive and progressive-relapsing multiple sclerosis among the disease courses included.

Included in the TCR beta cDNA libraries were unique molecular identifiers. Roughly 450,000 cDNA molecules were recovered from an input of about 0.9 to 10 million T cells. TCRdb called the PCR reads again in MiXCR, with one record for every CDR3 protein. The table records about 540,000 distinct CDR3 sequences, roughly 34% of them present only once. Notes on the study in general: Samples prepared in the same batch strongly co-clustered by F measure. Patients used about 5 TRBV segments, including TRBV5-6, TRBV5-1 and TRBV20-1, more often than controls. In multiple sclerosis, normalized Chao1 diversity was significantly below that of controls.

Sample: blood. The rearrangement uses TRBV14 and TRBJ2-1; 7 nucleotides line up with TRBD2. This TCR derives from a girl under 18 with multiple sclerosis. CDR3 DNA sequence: TGTGCCAGCAGCCAAGCGACTAGCCGGGAGCAGTTCTTC. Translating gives CASSQATSREQFF.